These 23 T cell receptor beta chains were sequenced from one sample in a study of identical twins. Using its own MiXCR run on the 5' RACE reads, TCRdb lists one record per CDR3 protein. The sample holds roughly 290,000 distinct CDR3 sequences; under 9% are singletons and the top ten take over 2%. The sample was also reused in another study, on yellow fever vaccine responses in identical twins.

Sequencing was performed on memory (CD45RO+) T cells sorted from blood. The source of these receptors is a young woman in good health.

This clonotype appeared many times. This chain joins TRBV20-1 and TRBJ2-5; TRBD1 might be the D (5 bases). The CDR3 extends over 14 amino acids. CDR1 is DFQATT and CDR2 is SNEGSKA in the germline V gene (reference sequence). Trimming pared 2 bases from V and 1 base from J, leaving 11 bases between. The CDR3 DNA is TGCAGTGCTAGATCTTACCAGGGCCAAGAGACCCAGTACTTC. This translates into CSARSYQGQETQYF.

This clonotype was observed many times. The chain employs TRBV12-3 or TRBV12-4 and TRBJ2-7; 14 bases agree with TRBD2. This CDR3 spans 17 amino acids. V dropped 5 bases and J dropped 3; count of bases not matched to a gene: 9. The CDR3 loop reads CASSPRLAGGPYYEQYF. Written as DNA, the CDR3 is TGTGCCAGCAGTCCTAGACTAGCGGGAGGGCCCTACTACGAGCAGTACTTC.

V and J are TRBV19 and TRBJ1-1; maybe TRBD1 (5 bases). Germline V gives CDR1 LNHDA, CDR2 SQIVND (reference sequence). The CDR3 loop spans 14 amino acids. V was shortened by 3 bases and J by 8 bases, with 16 bases between the two germline ends. The CDR3 region is CASSMVGTAAEAFF. The CDR3 nucleotides read TGTGCCAGTAGTATGGTGGGGACGGCAGCGGAAGCTTTCTTT.

This clonotype was counted at least ten times. V and J are TRBV11-2 and TRBJ2-1; maybe TRBD2 (6 bases). V dropped 4 bases and J dropped 0 bases, with 25 bases sitting between them. Germline V gene sequence: CDR1 SGHAT, CDR2 FQNNGV. The CDR3 loop spans 20 amino acids. Written as DNA, the CDR3 is TGTGCCAGCAGCTCAGGGACTTGGCGGGACGAACCGAGCTCCTACAATGAGCAGTTCTTC. Protein product: CASSSGTWRDEPSSYNEQFF.

In this sample, this clonotype turned up many times. The chain joins TRBV12-3 or TRBV12-4 to TRBJ2-1, with 8 nucleotides matching TRBD2. The junction had 11 bases not matched to a gene; V was cut back by 6 bases and J by 7 bases. The CDR3 has 15 residues. CDR3 nucleotide sequence: TGTGCCAGCAGCCCCCCCCGGGAGGGTGTGAATGAGCAGTTCTTC. It specifies CASSPPREGVNEQFF.

Regarding this clonotype: The junction departs from the called germline gene at one end, perhaps through a read error. The chain couples TRBV6-5 to TRBJ2-5; TRBD2 aligns across 9 bases. Germline-derived CDR1 and CDR2 are MNHEY and SVGAGI. The CDR3 length is 15 residues. The CDR3 nucleotides are TGTGCCGGCAGATTGACTAGCGGCATCCAAGAGACCCAGTACTTC. Translating it yields CAGRLTSGIQETQYF.

Many counts were recorded for this clonotype. V and J are TRBV27 and TRBJ2-1, with D perhaps matching TRBD2 (6 bases). The V gene lost 6 bases and the J gene lost 5 bases, with 17 bases spanning the gap. In germline, CDR1 is MNHEY, CDR2 SMNVEV (reference sequence). The CDR3 is made up of 15 amino acids. This chain's CDR3 is CASSSYAGSDNEQFF. The CDR3 nucleotides are TGTGCCAGCAGCTCTTATGCCGGGAGTGACAATGAGCAGTTCTTC.

This clonotype was detected only a few times. This chain links TRBV5-1 with TRBJ1-1, with TRBD1 as a possible D gene (5 bases). Germline V gene sequence: CDR1 SGHRS, CDR2 YFSETQ. The CDR3 contains 14 residues. The V end was cut by 3 bases, the J end by 0 bases, with 9 bases between. CDR3 loop: CASSSGRVNTEAFF. CDR3 coding DNA: TGCGCCAGCAGCTCGGGACGGGTGAACACTGAAGCTTTCTTT. Filled out from reference TRBV5-1 and TRBJ1-1, the complete variable domain reads KAGVTQTPRYLIKTRGQQVTLSCSPISGHRSVSWYQQTPGQGLQFLFEYFSETQRNKGNFPGRFSGRQFSNSRSEMNVSTLELGDSALYLCASSSGRVNTEAFFGQGTRLTVV.

This clonotype was detected a few times. V gene TRBV27 combines with J gene TRBJ1-6; D is undetermined. Trimming pared 0 bases from V and 5 bases from J, leaving 14 bases between. Germline assignment: CDR1 MNHEY and CDR2 SMNVEV (reference sequence). The CDR3 consists of 17 residues. CDR3 in DNA: TGTGCCAGCAGTTTATCCTCGGATATGCCCCATAATTCACCCCTCCACTTT. The encoded protein is CASSLSSDMPHNSPLHF.

This clonotype has only a few counts. V and J are TRBV5-5 and TRBJ1-2; a weak D match, TRBD1 (6 bases). The CDR3 has 13 amino acids. The V gene's germline CDR1 is SGHKS and CDR2 YYEKEE (reference sequence). Trimming pared 4 bases from V and 4 bases from J, leaving 11 bases between. CDR3 sequence reads: CASSATGIYGYTF. The DNA for the CDR3 is TGTGCCAGCAGCGCTACAGGGATCTATGGCTACACCTTC.

This clonotype was counted between two and nine times. The rearrangement uses TRBV6-1 and TRBJ2-3, with TRBD1 matching 9 bases. The CDR3 sequence is 17 residues long. Germline V gene sequence: CDR1 MNHNS, CDR2 SASEGT. Trimming removed 7 bases from V and 5 bases from J; junction bases left unmatched: 16. The CDR3 reads CASNQGQGPHLRDTQYF. CDR3 nucleotides: TGTGCCAGCAATCAAGGACAGGGGCCGCACCTTCGAGATACGCAGTATTTT.

This clonotype was seen ten or more times. The V and J genes are TRBV20-1 and TRBJ1-6; D is ambiguous. The CDR3 has 15 residues. With 6 bases removed from V and 0 bases from J, the gap between germline ends came to 12 bases. CDR1 and CDR2 (germline): DFQATT, SNEGSKA (reference sequence). The CDR3 loop is CSAWNPSSYNSPLHF. Here the CDR3 DNA reads TGCAGTGCGTGGAACCCAAGCTCCTATAATTCACCCCTCCACTTT.

This clonotype showed up just a few times. The CDR3 bases are TGCAGTGCTAGAGGACAGATTGCAACTAATGAAAAACTGTTTTTT. Residues: CSARGQIATNEKLFF. This sequence joins TRBV20-1 and TRBJ1-4; TRBD1 is a possible D gene (5 bases). Trimming removed 1 base from V and 0 bases from J, with 9 bases in between. The CDR3 is 15 amino acids. Germline loops: CDR1 DFQATT, CDR2 SNEGSKA (reference sequence).

V usage is TRBV28 and J usage is TRBJ1-3; D uncertain. The germline gives CDR1 MDHEN, CDR2 SYDVKM. V was pared by 4 bases and J by 4 bases, with 11 bases between. The CDR3 covers 14 residues. CDR3 sequence reads: CASSWGSRGNTIYF. DNA for the CDR3: TGTGCCAGCAGTTGGGGATCGCGCGGAAACACCATATATTTT. Drawing the rest from reference TRBV28 and TRBJ1-3, the complete variable domain is DVKVTQSSRYLVKRTGEKVFLECVQDMDHENMFWYRQDPGLGLRLIYFSYDVKMKEKGDIPEGYSVSREKKERFSLILESASTNQTSMYLCASSWGSRGNTIYFGEGSWLTVV.

The CDR3 coding sequence is TGTGCCAGCAAAGTAGGACAGGGCATCCTTAACTATGGCTACACCTTC. Protein sequence: CASKVGQGILNYGYTF. The chain uses TRBV12-3 or TRBV12-4 and TRBJ1-2, with TRBD1 matching 8 bases. This CDR3 is built from 16 residues. Trimming at V came to 7 bases and at J to 1 base, leaving 11 bases not matched to a gene.

The table lists this clonotype with a few counts. The chain employs TRBV20-1 and TRBJ2-5; D tentatively reads TRBD1 or TRBD2 (6 bases each). Trimming took off 3 bases at V and 6 bases at J, with 20 bases between the two ends. The CDR3 extends over 15 amino acids. Germline V gene lookup returns CDR1 DFQATT and CDR2 SNEGSKA (reference sequence). CDR3 loop: CSASRAERRGKTQYF. In DNA, the CDR3 is TGCAGTGCTAGCCGAGCCGAAAGGAGGGGGAAGACCCAGTACTTC.

This clonotype was detected only a few times. This chain links TRBV5-1 with TRBJ2-2; D is unresolved. CDR3 length equals 13 residues. Trimming left V 3 bases short and J 4 bases short, with 7 bases between. Germline CDR1 SGHRS, CDR2 YFSETQ. CDR3 DNA sequence: TGCGCCAGCAGCTACTACCCCACCGGGGAGCTGTTTTTT. Translated, it gives CASSYYPTGELFF.

This clonotype occurred many times. The CDR3 region is CSAYTGTGTGNTIYF. DNA of the CDR3: TGCAGTGCCTATACCGGGACAGGGACTGGAAACACCATATATTTT. The chain combines TRBV20-1 with TRBJ1-3; 9 nucleotides line up with TRBD1. Germline trimming cut 6 bases from V and 2 bases from J; bases unmatched to any gene: 8. The germline V gene encodes CDR1 DFQATT and CDR2 SNEGSKA (reference sequence). The CDR3 runs to 15 residues.

This clonotype came up a few times. The chain has TRBV7-2 and TRBJ1-2; D unclear. V was trimmed by 5 bases and J by 6 bases, leaving 19 bases between them. This CDR3 is built from 15 residues. The germline gives CDR1 SGHTA, CDR2 FQGNSA. CDR3 coding DNA: TGTGCCAGCAGCCACACTAACCCGGGGAAGGATGGCTACACCTTC. Translating it yields CASSHTNPGKDGYTF.

This sequence joins TRBV28 and TRBJ1-1; 7 bases are shared with TRBD1. After removal of 5 bases from V and 3 bases from J, the junction contained 9 bases not matched to a gene. Germline CDR1 is MDHEN and CDR2 is SYDVKM. This CDR3 is built from 15 residues. The CDR3 sequence: CASSRPDRRYTEAFF. The CDR3, as DNA: TGTGCCAGCAGTCGTCCGGACAGGAGGTACACTGAAGCTTTCTTT.

The chain links TRBV5-1 to TRBJ2-1, with 11 bases that match TRBD2. The germline V gene encodes CDR1 SGHRS and CDR2 YFSETQ. The CDR3 is 17 residues long. Trimming cost V 4 bases and J 9 bases; bases outside gene matches: 15. The CDR3: CASSPSASSGGRSEQFF. As DNA, the CDR3 is TGCGCCAGCAGCCCTTCTGCATCTAGCGGGGGGCGGAGTGAGCAGTTCTTC.

CDR3 DNA sequence: TGTGCCAGTAGTATCCGAACGGGAGGGGCTGGCACAGATACGCAGTATTTT. Translated, it gives CASSIRTGGAGTDTQYF. The chain employs TRBV19 and TRBJ2-3; TRBD2 agrees at 8 bases. V lost 3 bases, J lost 1 base, and 9 bases stayed unmatched. Germline assignment: CDR1 LNHDA and CDR2 SQIVND (reference sequence). The CDR3 length is 17 residues.

This rearrangement joins TRBV20-1 to TRBJ1-3; tentative D call: TRBD1 (6 bases). From germline, CDR1 is DFQATT and CDR2 SNEGSKA (reference sequence). The CDR3 runs to 12 residues. CDR3 sequence reads: CSAARGGNTIYF. In nucleotides, the CDR3 is TGCAGCGCAGCCAGGGGAGGAAACACCATATATTTT.